This entry describes one T cell receptor beta chain. Its cognate antigen is unknown. Between the trimmed V and J ends, which lost 7 bases and 9 bases, there was a span of 16 bases. The CDR3 totals 12 residues. The germline V gene has CDR1 PRHDT and CDR2 FYEKMQ (reference sequence). Clones were read by immunoSEQ multiplex PCR, and TCRdb kept only the in-frame ones, dropping some. The sample has 140,000 to 150,000 clones; around 89% are singletons. These data originate in a study of T cell responses to AZD1222 COVID-19 vaccine. Background on the study: Second doses at about 4 or about 12 weeks were pooled.

Notes on the study in general: AZD1222 recipients seropositive at baseline numbered only 5 or 6. Vaccine-associated CD4 TCRs ranged over spike, dominating at 160-218 and 743-854. Elevations in Spike-specific TCR breadth and depth followed administration of two AZD1222 doses.

Here the sequenced sample was peripheral blood, taken on day 0 of AZD1222 vaccination. This clonotype was obtained from an adult in good health. The chain employs TRBV13 and TRBJ2-7; no definite D call. The CDR3 bases are TGTGCCAGCACCGAAGGACGGATGCGGCAGTACTTC. It specifies CASTEGRMRQYF.